This paragraph covers one T cell receptor beta chain sequence. Its antigen remains unknown. This entry is derived from a study of T cell responses to AZD1222 COVID-19 vaccine. Assay: immunoSEQ multiplex PCR; the TCRdb copy retains only in-frame clones and omits some. Among under 60,000 clones, around 80% were seen once, and the ten largest hold roughly 10%. Study conclusions and caveats: Just a handful of AZD1222 recipients were seropositive at baseline.

Per germline, CDR1 SGHTS and CDR2 YDEGEE. The V and J ends lost 0 bases and 1 base respectively, with 7 bases between them. CDR3 length: 14 amino acids. The sequence came from an adult in good health. The J gene is TRBJ1-1, the V gene TRBV5-8; D is unclear. This material consisted of peripheral blood, taken on day 0 of AZD1222 vaccination. As DNA, the CDR3 is TGTGCCAGCAGCTTGGACAGCCAGAACACTGAAGCTTTCTTT. Encoded protein: CASSLDSQNTEAFF.